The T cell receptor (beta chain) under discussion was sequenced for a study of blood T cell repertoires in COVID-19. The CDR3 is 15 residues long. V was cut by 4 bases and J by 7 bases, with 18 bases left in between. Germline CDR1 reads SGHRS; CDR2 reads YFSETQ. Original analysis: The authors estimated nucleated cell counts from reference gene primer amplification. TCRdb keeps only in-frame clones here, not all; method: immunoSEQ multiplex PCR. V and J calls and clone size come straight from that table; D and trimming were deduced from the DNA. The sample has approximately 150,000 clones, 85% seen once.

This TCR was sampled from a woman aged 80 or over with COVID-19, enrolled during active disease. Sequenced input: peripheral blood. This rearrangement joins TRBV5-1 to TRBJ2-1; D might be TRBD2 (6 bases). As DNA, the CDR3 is TGCGCCAGCAGCCGAGTCGTGGGAGGTGGTAATGAGCAGTTCTTC. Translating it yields CASSRVVGGGNEQFF.